This TCR beta chain is drawn from a study of OX40 agonist ivuxolimab in advanced cancers. The wider study: With a range of about 23 to 85, age averaged roughly 60 years, and about 82% were male. Overall study results and limits: Low normalized T-cell clonal expansion also characterized some of the nonresponders. Clonal expansion by week 6 occurred in CD4+ and CD8+ blood T cells (at 0.1 to 3.0 mg/kg).

Data came from immunoSEQ multiplex PCR; TCRdb stores just in-frame clones and leaves some out. The sample includes 73,000 or so clones, about 89% seen only once; the top ten take less than 0.8%. V shed 3 bases and J shed 7 bases, with 12 bases lying between them. The CDR3 loop spans 13 amino acids. Germline CDR1 reads MDHEN; CDR2 reads SYDVKM. A word on this clone: Its matching antigen is unknown.

Patients who had autoimmune disease history or got systemic immunosuppression were left out. The source was CD4+ or CD8+ T cells sorted from blood, collected in a trial of the OX40 agonist ivuxolimab. The receptor was isolated from an adult with an advanced solid tumor such as melanoma, head and neck, liver or kidney cancer. V gene TRBV28 combines with J gene TRBJ1-1; D unclear. The CDR3 DNA follows: TGTGCCAGCAGTTTTATATACACCAGTGAAGCTTTCTTT. This codes for CASSFIYTSEAFF.